This TCR beta chain was retrieved from a study of human T cells and chemical hapten exposure. From germline, CDR1 is LGHDT and CDR2 YNNKEL (reference sequence). The V end was cut by 0 bases, the J end by 4 bases, with 15 bases between. The CDR3 runs 16 residues. TCRdb recomputed calls from the RACE reads with MiXCR, one row per CDR3 protein. The table lists 380,000 or so distinct CDR3 sequences, 4% to 5.5% of them singletons. This clonotype was seen many times. Time point reported: patch test 1, 2 weeks after DPC sensitization. The treatment was: therapeutic diphenylcyclopropenone sensitization with weekly scalp DPC.

This sequence was found in a woman aged 45-60 years with alopecia areata. Some clones in this sample may be carry-over from other donors' samples. Specimen: whole blood, collected in connection with sensitization to the hapten diphenylcyclopropenone (DPC). The chain uses TRBV3-1 and TRBJ1-1; possibly TRBD1 for D (5 bases). The CDR3 sequence: CASSQEGGRRGTEAFF. For the CDR3, the DNA is TGTGCCAGCAGCCAAGAGGGGGGTCGGAGGGGCACTGAAGCTTTCTTT.